This is a list of T cell receptor beta chains from one sample in a study of identical twins. MiXCR, applied by TCRdb to the 5' RACE reads, yields one record per CDR3 protein. The repertoire has about 570,000 distinct CDR3 sequences, 9.6% of them found once; the top ten carry 3%. This sample was shared with a second study, whose subject was yellow fever vaccine responses in identical twins.

What was sequenced was PBMCs. Receptors were obtained from a young woman in good health. The CDR3 runs from the conserved cysteine through the conserved F or W. The D gene is left open where the match is weak. Only part of the rows carry a size: once, few, many, or a class if the clone is expanded.

.	TRBD2	TRBV7-9	TRBJ2-7	CASSQAGFYEQYF	TGTGCCAGCAGCCAAGCGGGGTTCTACGAGCAGTACTTC
.	.	TRBV7-9	TRBJ2-1	CASSLDPPSSYNEQFF	TGTGCCAGCAGCTTAGATCCTCCAAGCTCCTACAATGAGCAGTTCTTC
.	TRBD2	TRBV7-2	TRBJ2-1	CASSLEGTRGYNEQFF	TGTGCCAGCAGCTTAGAAGGGACTAGGGGATACAATGAGCAGTTCTTC
.	.	TRBV28	TRBJ1-5	CASRFLSNQPQHF	TGTGCCAGCAGGTTCCTTAGCAATCAGCCCCAGCATTTT
.	TRBD1	TRBV4-3	TRBJ2-7	CASSQAARAPTGGLYEQYF	TGCGCCAGCAGCCAAGCAGCCAGAGCGCCGACAGGGGGCCTCTACGAGCAGTACTTC
few	.	TRBV29-1	TRBJ2-7	CSALTGITYEQYF	TGCAGCGCCTTAACAGGGATAACCTACGAGCAGTACTTC
few	.	TRBV20-1	TRBJ2-1	CSARTRDTPRWDEQFF	TGCAGTGCCAGAACCCGGGACACCCCCAGGTGGGATGAGCAGTTCTTC
many	TRBD1	TRBV5-6	TRBJ1-5	CASSWGQANQPQHF	TGTGCCAGCAGCTGGGGACAGGCAAACCAGCCCCAGCATTTT
many	.	TRBV5-1	TRBJ2-3	CASSLVTSTDTQYF	TGCGCCAGCAGCTTGGTTACAAGCACAGATACGCAGTATTTT
many	TRBD2	TRBV20-1	TRBJ2-5	CSGTSGGGETQYF	TGCAGTGGGACTAGCGGGGGTGGGGAGACCCAGTACTTC
.	TRBD2	TRBV7-2	TRBJ2-7	CASSPPSGSLSYEQYF	TGTGCCAGCAGCCCTCCGAGCGGGAGCCTCTCCTACGAGCAGTACTTC
many	TRBD1	TRBV6-5	TRBJ1-2	CASRAGGGYTF	TGTGCCAGCAGAGCAGGGGGTGGCTACACCTTC
few	TRBD2	TRBV6-1	TRBJ2-1	CASSPLTSGRAREQFF	TGTGCCAGCAGCCCTCTGACTAGCGGGAGGGCGAGAGAGCAGTTCTTC
few	.	TRBV7-3	TRBJ2-5	CASSPAAGDKKETQYF	TGTGCCAGCAGCCCTGCGGCGGGGGACAAAAAAGAGACCCAGTACTTC
many	TRBD2	TRBV7-9	TRBJ2-3	CASGVSGGTDTQYF	TGTGCCAGCGGGGTGAGCGGGGGCACAGATACGCAGTATTTT
few	TRBD2	TRBV7-8	TRBJ2-1	CASSLAGGINEQFF	TGTGCCAGCAGCCTAGCGGGAGGAATTAATGAGCAGTTCTTC
many	.	TRBV7-2	TRBJ1-1	CASSPYLNTEAFF	TGTGCCAGCAGCCCCTATCTGAACACTGAAGCTTTCTTT
few	.	TRBV12-3/TRBV12-4	TRBJ2-1	CASSLAATRGYNEQFF	TGTGCCAGCAGTTTAGCGGCGACTAGAGGGTACAATGAGCAGTTCTTC
.	.	TRBV20-1	TRBJ2-3	CSARDESSTDTQYF	TGCAGTGCTAGAGATGAGTCTAGCACAGATACGCAGTATTTT
few	.	TRBV29-1	TRBJ2-7	CSVEDGFYEQYF	TGCAGCGTTGAAGATGGGTTCTACGAGCAGTACTTC
many	TRBD2	TRBV6-1	TRBJ2-3	CASSRDYGTDTQYF	TGTGCCAGCAGCCGGGACTACGGCACAGATACGCAGTATTTT
.	TRBD2	TRBV10-3	TRBJ2-1	CAITPGTSGDNEQFF	TGTGCCATTACCCCCGGGACTAGCGGCGACAATGAGCAGTTCTTC
many	.	TRBV3-1	TRBJ2-3	CASSPGGSETDTQYF	TGTGCCAGCAGCCCTGGGGGGTCCGAAACAGATACGCAGTATTTT
few	.	TRBV7-9	TRBJ2-2	CASSLTGQHTGELFF	TGTGCCAGCAGCTTAACGGGACAACACACCGGGGAGCTGTTTTTT
.	.	TRBV3-1	TRBJ1-2	CASSQVSGGQGYTF	TGTGCCAGCAGCCAAGTATCTGGGGGCCAAGGCTACACCTTC
many	.	TRBV12-3/TRBV12-4	TRBJ1-2	CASSLISYGYTF	TGTGCCAGCAGTTTAATCTCCTATGGCTACACCTTC
few	.	TRBV20-1	TRBJ2-7	CSSSSDSSYEQYF	TGCAGTTCCAGCAGTGACAGCTCCTACGAGCAGTACTTC
once	.	TRBV25-1	TRBJ2-4	CASSGPPSWNIQYF	TGTGCCAGCAGTGGCCCCCCCTCATGGAACATTCAGTACTTC
many	TRBD2	TRBV5-6	TRBJ2-7	CASSLEVLAGSSYEQYF	TGTGCCAGCAGCTTGGAGGTGCTAGCGGGGAGCTCCTACGAGCAGTACTTC
few	TRBD1	TRBV11-1	TRBJ2-1	CASSLGDRGFHNEQFF	TGTGCCAGCAGCTTGGGGGACAGGGGGTTTCACAATGAGCAGTTCTTC
few	.	TRBV12-3/TRBV12-4	TRBJ1-4	CASRSGHSNEKLFF	TGTGCCAGCAGAAGCGGACATTCTAATGAAAAACTGTTTTTT
many	.	TRBV7-2	TRBJ1-1	CASSYDRTNTEAFF	TGTGCCAGCAGCTACGACAGGACGAACACTGAAGCTTTCTTT
.	.	TRBV4-2	TRBJ2-5	CASSQDIGRDKTQYF	TGTGCCAGCAGCCAAGATATTGGACGGGACAAGACCCAGTACTTC
.	TRBD2	TRBV27	TRBJ2-1	CASSVRAGGSPEQFF	TGTGCCAGCAGTGTTAGAGCGGGAGGTTCTCCTGAGCAGTTCTTC
few	.	TRBV12-3/TRBV12-4	TRBJ2-6	CASSLLGTGANVLTF	TGTGCCAGCAGTTTACTGGGGACTGGGGCCAACGTCCTGACTTTC
.	.	TRBV20-1	TRBJ2-3	CSARDYGTDTQYF	TGCAGTGCTAGAGATTATGGGACAGATACGCAGTATTTT
few	.	TRBV20-1	TRBJ1-2	CSARDPAVVGYTF	TGCAGTGCTAGAGACCCCGCGGTGGTGGGCTACACCTTC
many	.	TRBV12-3/TRBV12-4	TRBJ2-1	CASSRRKEYNEQFF	TGTGCCAGCAGCCGGAGGAAGGAATACAATGAGCAGTTCTTC
.	TRBD2	TRBV7-9	TRBJ2-1	CASSFSGTSLSNEQFF	TGTGCCAGCAGCTTCTCAGGGACTAGCCTTAGTAATGAGCAGTTCTTC
many	TRBD2	TRBV9	TRBJ2-1	CASSEEGGSGRHSEQFF	TGTGCCAGCAGCGAGGAGGGGGGAAGCGGGAGGCACAGTGAGCAGTTCTTC
.	TRBD1	TRBV20-1	TRBJ2-7	CSAPWRQGAREQYF	TGCAGTGCTCCCTGGAGACAGGGGGCGCGAGAGCAGTACTTC